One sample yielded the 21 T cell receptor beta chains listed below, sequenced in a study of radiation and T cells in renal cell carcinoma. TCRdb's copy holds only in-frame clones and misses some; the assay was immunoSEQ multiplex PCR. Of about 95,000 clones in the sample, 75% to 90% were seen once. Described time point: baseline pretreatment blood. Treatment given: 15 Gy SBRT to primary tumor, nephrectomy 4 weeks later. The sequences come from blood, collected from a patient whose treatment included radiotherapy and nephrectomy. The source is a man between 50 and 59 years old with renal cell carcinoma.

CDR3 in DNA: TGTGCCAGCAGCTTGGACCCACCCGGGGCAGATACGCAGTATTTT. Protein product: CASSLDPPGADTQYF. The V call is TRBV5-6, the J call TRBJ2-3; D is perhaps TRBD2 (5 bases). CDR1 is SGHDT, CDR2 YYEEEE, per germline. The V end lost 0 bases, the J end lost 4 bases, and 12 bases lay between the germline ends. This CDR3 comprises 15 residues.

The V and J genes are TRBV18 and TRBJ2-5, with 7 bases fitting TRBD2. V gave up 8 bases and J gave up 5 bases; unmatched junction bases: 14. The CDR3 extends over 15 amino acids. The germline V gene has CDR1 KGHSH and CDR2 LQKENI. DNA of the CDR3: TGTGCCAGCACCAAGGGCCTCAGGGAGGGGGAGACCCAGTACTTC. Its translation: CASTKGLREGETQYF. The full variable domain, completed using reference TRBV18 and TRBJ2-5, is NAGVMQNPRHLVRRRGQEARLRCSPMKGHSHVYWYRQLPEEGLKFMVYLQKENIIDESGMPKERFSAEFPKEGPSILRIQQVVRGDSAAYFCASTKGLREGETQYFGPGTRLLVL.

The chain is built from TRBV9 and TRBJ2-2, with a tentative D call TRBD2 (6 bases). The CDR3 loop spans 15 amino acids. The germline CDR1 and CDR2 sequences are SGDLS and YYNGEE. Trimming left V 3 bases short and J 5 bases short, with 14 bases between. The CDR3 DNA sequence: TGTGCCAGCAGCGCCGCGGGGCCGCAAACCGGGGAGCTGTTTTTT. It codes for CASSAAGPQTGELFF.

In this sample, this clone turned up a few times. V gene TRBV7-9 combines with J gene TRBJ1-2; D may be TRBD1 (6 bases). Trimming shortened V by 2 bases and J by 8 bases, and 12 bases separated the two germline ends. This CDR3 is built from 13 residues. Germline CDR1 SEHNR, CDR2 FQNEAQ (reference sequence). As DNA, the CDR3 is TGTGCCAGCAGCTTAACCCAGGGGTTCGGCTACACCTTC. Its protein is CASSLTQGFGYTF.

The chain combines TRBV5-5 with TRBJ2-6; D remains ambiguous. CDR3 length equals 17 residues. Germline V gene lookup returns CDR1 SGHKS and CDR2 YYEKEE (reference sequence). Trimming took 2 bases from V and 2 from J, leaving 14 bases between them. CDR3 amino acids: CASSFALGWTGANVLTF. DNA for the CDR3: TGTGCCAGCAGCTTTGCCCTTGGTTGGACTGGGGCCAACGTCCTGACTTTC.

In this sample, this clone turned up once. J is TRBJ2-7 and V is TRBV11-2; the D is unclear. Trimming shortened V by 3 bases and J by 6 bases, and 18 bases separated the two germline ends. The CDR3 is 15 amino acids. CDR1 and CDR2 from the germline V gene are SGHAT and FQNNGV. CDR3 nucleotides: TGTGCCAGCAGCTTTCCCGGCGGAGCTTCCCGCGAGCAGTACTTC. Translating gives CASSFPGGASREQYF. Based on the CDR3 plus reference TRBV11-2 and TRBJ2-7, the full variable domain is EAGVAQSPRYKIIEKRQSVAFWCNPISGHATLYWYQQILGQGPKLLIQFQNNGVVDDSQLPKDRFSAERLKGVDSTLKIQPAKLEDSAVYLCASSFPGGASREQYFGPGTRLTVT.

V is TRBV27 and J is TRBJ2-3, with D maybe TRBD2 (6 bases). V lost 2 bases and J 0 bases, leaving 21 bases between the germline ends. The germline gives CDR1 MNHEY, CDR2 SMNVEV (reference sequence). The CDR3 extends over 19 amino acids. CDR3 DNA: TGTGCCAGCAGTTTAGATGCGGGATTGCCCCTTAGTAGCACAGATACGCAGTATTTT. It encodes CASSLDAGLPLSSTDTQYF.

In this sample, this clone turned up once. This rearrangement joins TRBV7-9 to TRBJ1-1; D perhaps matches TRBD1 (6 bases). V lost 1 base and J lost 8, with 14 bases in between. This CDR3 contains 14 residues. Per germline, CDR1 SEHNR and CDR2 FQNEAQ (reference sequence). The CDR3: CASSLEVRTAEAFF. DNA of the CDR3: TGTGCCAGCAGCTTAGAAGTACGGACAGCCGAAGCTTTCTTT.

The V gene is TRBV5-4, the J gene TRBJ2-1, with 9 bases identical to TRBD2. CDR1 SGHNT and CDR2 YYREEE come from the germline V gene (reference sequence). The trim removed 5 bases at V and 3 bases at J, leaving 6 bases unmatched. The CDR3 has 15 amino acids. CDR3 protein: CASRTGLASYNEQFF. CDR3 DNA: TGTGCCAGCAGGACCGGACTAGCGAGCTACAATGAGCAGTTCTTC.

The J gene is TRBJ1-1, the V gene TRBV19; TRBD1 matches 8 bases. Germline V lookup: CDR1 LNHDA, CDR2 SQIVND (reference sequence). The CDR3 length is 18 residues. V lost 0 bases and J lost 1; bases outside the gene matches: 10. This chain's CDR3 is CASSIDFWAGGENTEAFF. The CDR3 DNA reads TGTGCCAGTAGTATAGATTTTTGGGCAGGGGGCGAGAACACTGAAGCTTTCTTT.

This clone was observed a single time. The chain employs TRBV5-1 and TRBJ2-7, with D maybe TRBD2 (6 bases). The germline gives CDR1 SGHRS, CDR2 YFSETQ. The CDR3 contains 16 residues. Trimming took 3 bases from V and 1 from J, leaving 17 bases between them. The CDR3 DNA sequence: TGCGCCAGCAGCTGGATGACTAGTCGGGCTTCCTACGAGCAGTACTTC. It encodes CASSWMTSRASYEQYF.

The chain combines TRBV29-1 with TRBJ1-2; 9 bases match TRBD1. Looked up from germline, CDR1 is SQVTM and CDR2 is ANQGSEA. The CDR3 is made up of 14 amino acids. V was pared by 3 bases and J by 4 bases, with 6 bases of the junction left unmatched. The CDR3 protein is CSVDTGGFGYGYTF. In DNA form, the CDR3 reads TGCAGCGTTGACACAGGGGGCTTCGGCTATGGCTACACCTTC.

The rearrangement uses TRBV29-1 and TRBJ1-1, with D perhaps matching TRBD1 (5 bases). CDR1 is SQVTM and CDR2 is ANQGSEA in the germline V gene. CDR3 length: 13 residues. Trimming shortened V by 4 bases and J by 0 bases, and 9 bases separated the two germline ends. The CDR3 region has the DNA TGCAGCGTTGCCAGGGTGTTGAACACTGAAGCTTTCTTT. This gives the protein CSVARVLNTEAFF.

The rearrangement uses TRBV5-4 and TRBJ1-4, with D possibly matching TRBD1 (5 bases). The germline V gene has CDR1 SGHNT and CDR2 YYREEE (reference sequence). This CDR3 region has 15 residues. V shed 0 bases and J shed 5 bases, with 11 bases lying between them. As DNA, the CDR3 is TGTGCCAGCAGCTTGGGGGGCCAGGCGAATGAAAAACTGTTTTTT. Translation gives CASSLGGQANEKLFF.

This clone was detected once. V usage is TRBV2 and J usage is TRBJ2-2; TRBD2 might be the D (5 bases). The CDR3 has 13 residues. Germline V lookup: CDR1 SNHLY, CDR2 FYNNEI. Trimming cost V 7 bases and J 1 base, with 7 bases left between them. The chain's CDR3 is CASIRENTGELFF. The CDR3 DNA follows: TGTGCCAGCATACGGGAGAACACCGGGGAGCTGTTTTTT.

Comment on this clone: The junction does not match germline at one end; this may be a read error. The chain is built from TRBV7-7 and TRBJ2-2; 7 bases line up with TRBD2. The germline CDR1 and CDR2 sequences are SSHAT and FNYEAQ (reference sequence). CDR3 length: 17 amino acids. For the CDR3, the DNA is TGTGCTAGCAGCTTAGGGACGGGGGGATCCCACACCGGGGAGCTGTTTTTT. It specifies CASSLGTGGSHTGELFF.

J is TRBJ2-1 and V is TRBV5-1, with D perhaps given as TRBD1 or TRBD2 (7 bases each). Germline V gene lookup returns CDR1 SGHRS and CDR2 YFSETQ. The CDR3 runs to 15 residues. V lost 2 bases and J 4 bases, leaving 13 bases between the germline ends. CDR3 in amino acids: CASSFAGGEYNEQFF. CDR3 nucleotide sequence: TGCGCCAGCAGCTTCGCAGGGGGGGAGTACAATGAGCAGTTCTTC.

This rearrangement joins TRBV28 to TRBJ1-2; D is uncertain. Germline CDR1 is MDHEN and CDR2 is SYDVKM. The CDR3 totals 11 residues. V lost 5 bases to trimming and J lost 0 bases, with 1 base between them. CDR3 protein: CASSTNYGYTF. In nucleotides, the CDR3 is TGTGCCAGCAGTACTAACTATGGCTACACCTTC.

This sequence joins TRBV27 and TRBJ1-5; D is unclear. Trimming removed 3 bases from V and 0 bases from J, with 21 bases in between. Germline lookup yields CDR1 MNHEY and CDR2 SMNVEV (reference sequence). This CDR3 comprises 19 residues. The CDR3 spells CASSFKPPSVDNSNQPQHF. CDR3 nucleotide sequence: TGTGCCAGCAGTTTTAAACCGCCTTCCGTAGACAATAGCAATCAGCCCCAGCATTTT.

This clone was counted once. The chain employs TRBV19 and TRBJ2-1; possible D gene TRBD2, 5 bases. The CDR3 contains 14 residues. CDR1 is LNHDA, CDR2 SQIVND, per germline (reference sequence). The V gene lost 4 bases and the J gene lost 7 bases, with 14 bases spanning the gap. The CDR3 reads CASSRPLPGNEQFF. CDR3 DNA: TGTGCCAGTAGTAGACCGCTGCCGGGAAATGAGCAGTTCTTC.

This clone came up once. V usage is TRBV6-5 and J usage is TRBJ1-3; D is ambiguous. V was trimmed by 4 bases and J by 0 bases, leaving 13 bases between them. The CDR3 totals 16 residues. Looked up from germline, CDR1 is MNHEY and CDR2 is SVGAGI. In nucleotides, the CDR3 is TGTGCCAGCAGTTTAGAAGGACTCCACTCTGGAAACACCATATATTTT. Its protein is CASSLEGLHSGNTIYF.